Each of the 32 T cell receptor beta chains below was sequenced from the same sample in a study of human T cells and chemical hapten exposure. Time point denoted: pre-sensitization, week 0. The treatment was: therapeutic diphenylcyclopropenone sensitization with weekly scalp DPC. TCRdb processed the RACE reads anew with MiXCR; each CDR3 protein has one entry. The profile shows 250,000 or so distinct CDR3 sequences, almost 8% of them singletons. Sequenced material: whole blood, taken in connection with sensitization to the hapten diphenylcyclopropenone (DPC). The origin of the receptors is a man in his late teens or twenties with alopecia areata. Some clones in this sample may be carry-over from other donors' samples.

The chain uses TRBV12-3 or TRBV12-4 and TRBJ2-7; D unresolved. Trimming shortened V by 5 bases and J by 2 bases, and 13 bases separated the two germline ends. This CDR3 spans 14 amino acids. The CDR3 here is CASSRPTITYEQYF. CDR3 in DNA: TGTGCCAGCAGTCGCCCGACGATTACCTACGAGCAGTACTTC.

This clonotype was counted between two and nine times. The rearrangement links TRBV4-2 to TRBJ1-2; D not resolved. The V gene lost 0 bases and the J gene lost 0 bases, with 17 bases spanning the gap. CDR3 length: 18 residues. Germline lookup yields CDR1 LGHNA and CDR2 YNFKEQ. In nucleotides, the CDR3 is TGTGCCAGCAGCCAAGATCCGGCGGCTGCTCTTACTAACTATGGCTACACCTTC. It is translated as CASSQDPAAALTNYGYTF.

This clonotype came up many times. The rearrangement uses TRBV6-1 and TRBJ2-5, with D unresolved. V was shortened by 4 bases and J by 7 bases, with 4 bases between the two germline ends. The V gene's germline CDR1 is MNHNS and CDR2 SASEGT. CDR3 length: 10 residues. Written as DNA, the CDR3 is TGTGCCAGCAGTGGAGGGACCCAGTACTTC. Translation: CASSGGTQYF.

The gene calls are TRBV7-9 and TRBJ2-3; maybe TRBD1 (6 bases). V lost 1 base and J 3 bases, leaving 11 bases between the germline ends. Germline loops: CDR1 SEHNR, CDR2 FQNEAQ (reference sequence). The CDR3 length is 15 residues. The CDR3 DNA follows: TGTGCCAGCAGCTTAGGGGGACACGGAACAGATACGCAGTATTTT. Its protein is CASSLGGHGTDTQYF.

The chain uses TRBV7-9 and TRBJ1-2; TRBD1 agrees at 8 bases. CDR3 length: 17 amino acids. V was pared by 6 bases and J by 3 bases, with 15 bases of the junction left unmatched. Per germline, CDR1 SEHNR and CDR2 FQNEAQ (reference sequence). As DNA, the CDR3 is TGTGCCAGCAGGACAGGGGCCCCAGGGGGAGTGGACTATGGCTACACCTTC. Translated, it gives CASRTGAPGGVDYGYTF.

This clonotype was observed a few times. The gene calls are TRBV7-2 and TRBJ1-2, with 10 bases identical to TRBD1. Germline V gene sequence: CDR1 SGHTA, CDR2 FQGNSA. The V gene end was trimmed by 3 bases and the J gene end by 8 bases; junction bases not matched to a gene: 3. The CDR3 totals 13 residues. In nucleotides, the CDR3 is TGTGCCAGCAGCTTCGACAGGGGGCACGGCTACACCTTC. Translation: CASSFDRGHGYTF. Full variable domain (missing parts from reference TRBV7-2 and TRBJ1-2): GAGVSQSPSNKVTEKGKDVELRCDPISGHTALYWYRQSLGQGLEFLIYFQGNSAPDKSGLPSDRFSAERTGGSVSTLTIQRTQQEDSAVYLCASSFDRGHGYTFGSGTRLTVV.

Many counts were recorded for this clonotype. The J gene is TRBJ1-1, the V gene TRBV7-2; maybe TRBD1 (5 bases). The germline V and J ends were trimmed by 4 bases and 8 bases, with 23 bases remaining between them. Germline loops: CDR1 SGHTA, CDR2 FQGNSA. CDR3 length equals 16 residues. CDR3 in amino acids: CASSSVGANPPSEAFF. CDR3 nucleotides: TGTGCCAGCAGCTCGGTCGGGGCAAACCCGCCATCCGAAGCTTTCTTT.

This clonotype was seen repeatedly, ten times or more. The V and J genes are TRBV5-1 and TRBJ2-5; 12 positions match TRBD2. The CDR3 is made up of 16 amino acids. V was pared by 5 bases and J by 2 bases, with 7 bases of the junction left unmatched. The germline V gene encodes CDR1 SGHRS and CDR2 YFSETQ. The CDR3 DNA is TGCGCCAGCAGTGATATTACTAGCGGGGGGCAAGAGACCCAGTACTTC. This translates into CASSDITSGGQETQYF.

This chain links TRBV15 with TRBJ1-5, with 9 bases that match TRBD1. The CDR3 runs 14 residues. Germline V gene sequence: CDR1 LNHNV, CDR2 YYDKDF (reference sequence). V gave up 5 bases and J gave up 7 bases; unmatched junction bases: 6. The CDR3, as DNA: TGTGCCACCAGCTCACAGGGGGCAGGCCAGCCCCAGCATTTT. Translated: CATSSQGAGQPQHF.

The chain couples TRBV20-1 to TRBJ2-5; tentatively, D is TRBD2 (6 bases). CDR3 size: 14 residues. V dropped 6 bases and J dropped 5 bases, with 19 bases sitting between them. Germline loops: CDR1 DFQATT, CDR2 SNEGSKA (reference sequence). In DNA form, the CDR3 reads TGCAGTGCCATCCCGTATGCTCGGGGGGAGACCCAGTACTTC. Translating it yields CSAIPYARGETQYF.

This chain links TRBV20-1 with TRBJ2-7; tentative D call: TRBD1 (5 bases). The CDR3 sequence is 15 residues long. V lost 0 bases to trimming and J lost 3 bases, with 15 bases between them. Germline CDR1 is DFQATT and CDR2 is SNEGSKA (reference sequence). DNA for the CDR3: TGCAGTGCTAGAGATCCGAGACAGAATAACTACGAGCAGTACTTC. Its translation is CSARDPRQNNYEQYF.

This clonotype has a handful of counts. The chain employs TRBV10-3 and TRBJ2-1; D unresolved. Germline assignment: CDR1 ENHRY and CDR2 SYGVKD. Trimming removed 4 bases at V and 9 bases at J, with 13 bases between. The CDR3 loop spans 13 amino acids. CDR3 nucleotides: TGTGCCATCAGTGCTCCCCCGCCCCTTGAGCAGTTCTTC. Its translation: CAISAPPPLEQFF.

This clonotype was recorded many times. The V gene is TRBV7-2, the J gene TRBJ1-2; D might be TRBD1 (6 bases). V was trimmed by 2 bases and J by 7 bases, leaving 14 bases between them. Germline-derived CDR1 and CDR2 are SGHTA and FQGNSA. The CDR3 has 14 amino acids. Written as DNA, the CDR3 is TGTGCCAGCAGCTTAACTGGGGGCGGGAGTGGCTACACCTTC. Its protein is CASSLTGGGSGYTF.

This clonotype showed up many times. The genes are TRBV7-9 and TRBJ1-4; no clear D. V was shortened by 5 bases and J by 8 bases, with 12 bases between the two germline ends. The CDR3 has 13 residues. The germline V gene encodes CDR1 SEHNR and CDR2 FQNEAQ (reference sequence). This CDR3 reads CASSKGVREKLFF. The CDR3 nucleotides are TGTGCCAGCAGCAAAGGAGTGCGGGAAAAACTGTTTTTT.

This clonotype was counted a few times. V and J are TRBV9 and TRBJ1-1; 9 positions agree with TRBD1. The junction had 3 bases not matched to a gene; V was cut back by 1 base and J by 5 bases. The germline V gene has CDR1 SGDLS and CDR2 YYNGEE. This CDR3 region has 14 residues. The CDR3 spells CASSVRDRVTEAFF. CDR3 DNA sequence: TGTGCCAGCAGCGTACGGGACAGGGTGACTGAAGCTTTCTTT. Full variable domain (missing parts from reference TRBV9 and TRBJ1-1): DSGVTQTPKHLITATGQRVTLRCSPRSGDLSVYWYQQSLDQGLQFLIQYYNGEERAKGNILERFSAQQFPDLHSELNLSSLELGDSALYFCASSVRDRVTEAFFGQGTRLTVV.

V usage is TRBV7-6 and J usage is TRBJ2-1; D remains ambiguous. CDR3 size: 14 residues. Germline V lookup: CDR1 SGHVS, CDR2 FNYEAQ. The ends were cut back, 3 bases at V and 6 bases at J, with 12 bases in the middle. The CDR3 DNA follows: TGTGCCAGCAGCTTGCTGAGTTTCGGCAATGAGCAGTTCTTC. This codes for CASSLLSFGNEQFF.

The table lists this clonotype with a few counts. V is TRBV12-3 or TRBV12-4 and J is TRBJ2-5; 9 positions match TRBD1. The CDR3 extends over 14 amino acids. V was clipped by 6 bases and J by 5 bases; unmatched bases: 7. The CDR3 region has the DNA TGTGCCAGCAGGCGGACAGGGGATAGCGAGACCCAGTACTTC. The encoded protein is CASRRTGDSETQYF.

V gene TRBV7-2 combines with J gene TRBJ2-7, with TRBD2 matching over 12 bases. The CDR3 spans 14 residues. The J segment lost 6 bases and the V segment lost 3 bases, leaving 3 bases of the junction unmatched. The V gene's germline CDR1 is SGHTA and CDR2 FQGNSA. The CDR3 sequence: CASSLTSGGPEQYF. CDR3 coding DNA: TGTGCCAGCAGCTTGACTAGCGGGGGCCCCGAGCAGTACTTC.

This rearrangement joins TRBV7-9 to TRBJ1-1, with a weak D call TRBD1 (6 bases). V dropped 5 bases and J dropped 6 bases, with 16 bases sitting between them. The CDR3 loop spans 14 amino acids. Germline-derived CDR1 and CDR2 are SEHNR and FQNEAQ (reference sequence). The CDR3 coding sequence is TGTGCCAGCAGCGTTGTACAGGGCGGGGCTGAAGCTTTCTTT. It encodes CASSVVQGGAEAFF.

The V call is TRBV9, the J call TRBJ1-6; no reliable D call. Germline CDR1 SGDLS, CDR2 YYNGEE. V was clipped by 8 bases and J by 7 bases, with 16 bases between them. The CDR3 covers 14 residues. The CDR3 DNA follows: TGTGCCAGTCAACCGGGCACTTTCAATTCACCCCTCCACTTT. It is translated as CASQPGTFNSPLHF.

This clonotype was recorded at least ten times. V usage is TRBV12-3 or TRBV12-4 and J usage is TRBJ2-7, with 8 positions matching TRBD1. This CDR3 spans 11 amino acids. CDR3 amino acids: CVRTGSYEQYV. CDR3 bases: TGTGTCAGGACAGGGTCCTACGAGCAGTACGTC.

This clonotype was detected ten times or more. The chain couples TRBV7-2 to TRBJ2-5; D is unresolved. Germline V gene sequence: CDR1 SGHTA, CDR2 FQGNSA. The V end was cut by 2 bases, the J end by 1 base, with 8 bases between. The length of the CDR3 is 14 residues. In DNA, the CDR3 is TGTGCCAGCAGCTTAACCCGGATCCAAGAGACCCAGTACTTC. Residues: CASSLTRIQETQYF. The full variable domain, its missing parts supplied by reference TRBV7-2 and TRBJ2-5, is GAGVSQSPSNKVTEKGKDVELRCDPISGHTALYWYRQSLGQGLEFLIYFQGNSAPDKSGLPSDRFSAERTGGSVSTLTIQRTQQEDSAVYLCASSLTRIQETQYFGPGTRLLVL.

This clonotype was counted ten times or more. The chain joins TRBV28 to TRBJ1-5, with a tentative D call TRBD1 (6 bases). CDR1 MDHEN and CDR2 SYDVKM come from the germline V gene. Trimming pared 2 bases from V and 4 bases from J, leaving 12 bases between. The CDR3 spans 15 residues. This CDR3 reads CASSLGQGLNQPQHF. The CDR3 nucleotides are TGTGCCAGCAGTTTAGGCCAGGGGTTAAATCAGCCCCAGCATTTT.

There are many counts of this clonotype. V usage is TRBV20-1 and J usage is TRBJ2-7; TRBD1 aligns across 9 bases. V lost 3 bases to trimming and J lost 7 bases; unmatched junction nucleotides: 4. Germline V gene lookup returns CDR1 DFQATT and CDR2 SNEGSKA (reference sequence). The CDR3 spans 12 residues. This chain's CDR3 is CSARKGTGEQYV. CDR3 nucleotides: TGCAGTGCTAGGAAGGGGACAGGGGAGCAGTACGTC.

This clonotype was detected only a few times. The chain is built from TRBV27 and TRBJ1-4; D is unresolved. Trimming left V 4 bases short and J 4 bases short, with 7 bases between. Per the germline V gene, CDR1 is MNHEY and CDR2 is SMNVEV (reference sequence). The CDR3 covers 13 residues. The CDR3 spells CASSWAFNEKLFF. CDR3 in DNA: TGTGCCAGCAGTTGGGCTTTTAATGAAAAACTGTTTTTT.

This clonotype was counted at least ten times. The chain uses TRBV27 and TRBJ1-6; 7 bases line up with TRBD1. Germline lookup yields CDR1 MNHEY and CDR2 SMNVEV (reference sequence). Unmatched junction bases numbered 5, after V lost 4 bases and J lost 5 bases. The length of the CDR3 is 15 residues. CDR3 nucleotide sequence: TGTGCCAGCAGTTACCGGGACAGAGATAATTCACCCCTCCACTTT. Translating it yields CASSYRDRDNSPLHF.

The V and J genes are TRBV14 and TRBJ1-1; TRBD1 might be the D (5 bases). CDR1 and CDR2 from the germline V gene are SGHDN and FVKESK. This CDR3 has 13 residues. Trimming stripped 4 bases from V and 8 bases from J, with 14 bases between. The CDR3 sequence: CASSPQTRGEAFF. CDR3 nucleotides: TGTGCCAGCAGCCCCCAAACAAGGGGAGAAGCTTTCTTT. Variable domain in full (rest from reference TRBV14 and TRBJ1-1): EAGVTQFPSHSVIEKGQTVTLRCDPISGHDNLYWYRRVMGKEIKFLLHFVKESKQDESGMPNNRFLAERTGGTYSTLKVQPAELEDSGVYFCASSPQTRGEAFFGQGTRLTVV.

The chain joins TRBV6-1 to TRBJ1-5; 9 bases map to TRBD1. The CDR3 length is 19 residues. CDR1 is MNHNS, CDR2 SASEGT, per germline. The V segment lost 6 bases and the J segment 0 bases; nucleotides outside the gene matches: 15. The CDR3 DNA reads as TGTGCCAGCAGATTACAGGGGGCCGTTCTTCTTTATAGCAATCAGCCCCAGCATTTT. This encodes CASRLQGAVLLYSNQPQHF.

Only a few counts were recorded for this clonotype. V usage is TRBV4-1 and J usage is TRBJ2-4; the match to TRBD1 covers 8 bases. Germline trimming cut 3 bases from V and 2 bases from J; bases unmatched to any gene: 6. Per germline, CDR1 MGHRA and CDR2 YSYEKL. The CDR3 is 16 residues long. CDR3 residues: CASSHGQGQTKNIQYF. DNA of the CDR3: TGCGCCAGCAGCCACGGACAGGGACAAACCAAAAACATTCAGTACTTC.

In this sample, this clonotype turned up a few times. The chain links TRBV9 to TRBJ1-4, with 10 bases identical to TRBD1. Per the germline V gene, CDR1 is SGDLS and CDR2 is YYNGEE. V trimming: 4 bases; J trimming: 7 bases; junction bases outside the gene matches: 4. The CDR3 covers 14 residues. The CDR3 is CASSSRDRGEKLFF. The CDR3 nucleotides read TGTGCCAGCAGCTCCCGGGACAGGGGTGAAAAACTGTTTTTT.

This clonotype was observed a handful of times. CDR3 region: CASSQLSGGTDTQYF. The CDR3 DNA follows: TGTGCCAGCAGTCAACTGTCGGGGGGGACAGATACGCAGTATTTT. The chain employs TRBV6-2 or TRBV6-3 and TRBJ2-3, with TRBD2 matching 8 bases. Trimming removed 5 bases from V and 3 bases from J; junction bases left unmatched: 7. The CDR3 loop spans 15 amino acids. From germline, CDR1 is MNHEY and CDR2 SVGEGT.

This clonotype was seen repeatedly, ten times or more. The rearrangement joins TRBV7-9 to TRBJ1-4; maybe TRBD1 (5 bases). The ends were cut back, 5 bases at V and 0 bases at J, with 10 bases in the middle. CDR3 size: 15 residues. Germline loops: CDR1 SEHNR, CDR2 FQNEAQ (reference sequence). CDR3 coding DNA: TGTGCCAGCAGCGTTTCACAGGCAACTAATGAAAAACTGTTTTTT. Its translation is CASSVSQATNEKLFF.